A selection of T cell receptor beta chains follows, all from one sample in a study of tumor-infiltrating lymphocytes in primary liver carcinoma. TCRdb ran MiXCR on the multiplex PCR reads and lists one entry per CDR3 protein. The profile shows 55,000 or so distinct CDR3 sequences, over 65% of them singletons. Sequencing input: liver tumor tissue from sampling region 2. These receptors originate from a man aged 35-49 years with primary liver carcinoma and hepatitis B virus infection. Both conserved end residues are part of each CDR3. A D gene is named only where the DNA matches it firmly. The listing skips clone size in some rows; elsewhere it reads once, few, many or a size class.

TRBJ2-5,TRBV5-5,.,many,CASSLIPRAQETQYF,TGTGCCAGCAGCTTGATTCCGAGGGCCCAGGAGACCCAGTACTTC
TRBJ2-5,TRBV6-1,TRBD1,many,CASGDRGRETQYF,TGTGCCAGCGGCGACAGGGGGCGTGAGACCCAGTACTTC
TRBJ2-1,TRBV4-3,TRBD2,.,CASSQGASGRLNERFF,TGCGCCAGCAGCCAGGGCGCTAGCGGGAGATTGAATGAGCGGTTCTTC
TRBJ1-5,TRBV10-3,.,.,CAISGYEGDQPQHF,TGTGCCATCAGTGGATATGAGGGCGACCAGCCCCAGCATTTT
TRBJ1-5,TRBV5-5,TRBD1,.,CASSSGQTVSNQPQHF,TGTGCCAGCAGCTCGGGACAGACGGTTAGTAATCAGCCCCAGCATTTT
TRBJ2-2,TRBV19,.,few,CASKAQQGAGELFF,TGTGCCAGTAAGGCCCAACAGGGAGCCGGGGAGCTGTTTTTT
TRBJ2-1,TRBV7-9,.,many,CASSKSIRANEQFF,TGTGCCAGCAGTAAAAGTATCCGGGCCAATGAGCAGTTCTTC
TRBJ2-2,TRBV5-1,.,.,CTSSRGGKDTGELFF,TGCACCAGCAGCCGAGGGGGGAAGGACACCGGGGAGCTGTTTTTT
TRBJ2-1,TRBV6-1,.,.,CACRRSNNEQFF,TGTGCCTGCAGGCGGTCAAACAATGAGCAGTTCTTC
TRBJ1-3,TRBV6-5,TRBD1,many,CASSPQGYGNTIYF,TGTGCCAGCAGCCCACAGGGGTACGGAAACACCATATATTTT
TRBJ1-1,TRBV6-6,TRBD1,.,CTNSTGGTTEAFF,TGTACCAACAGCACAGGGGGGACTACTGAAGCTTTCTTT
TRBJ2-1,TRBV5-1,TRBD2,many,CASSLTSGKMGNEQFF,TGCGCCAGCAGCTTAACTAGCGGGAAGATGGGCAATGAGCAGTTCTTC
TRBJ2-1,TRBV29-1,TRBD2,.,CSVGLEGGFYNGQLF,TGCAGCGTTGGACTAGAGGGAGGGTTCTACAATGGGCAGTTGTTC
TRBJ2-3,TRBV5-5,.,.,CASSFGLDTQCF,TGTGCCAGCAGCTTTGGACTCGATACACAGTGTTTT
TRBJ2-1,TRBV6-5,TRBD2,few,CASRSSGKAYNEQFF,TGTGCCAGCAGGTCAAGCGGGAAAGCCTACAATGAGCAGTTCTTC
TRBJ2-1,TRBV11-2,.,.,CASTLNSGGYNEQLF,TGCGCCAGCACCTTAAATAGTGGGGGGTACAATGAGCAGCTCTTC
TRBJ2-7,TRBV18,.,few,CANSPTVSYEQYF,TGTGCCAACTCACCGACAGTTTCCTACGAGCAGTACTTC
TRBJ2-7,TRBV6-2/TRBV6-3,.,.,CASSSSSPYEQYF,TGTGCCAGCAGTTCAAGCTCCCCCTACGAGCAATACTTC
TRBJ2-3,TRBV12-3/TRBV12-4,.,many,CASSQRRNTGTQYF,TGTGCCAGCAGTCAACGGAGAAACACAGGTACGCAGTATTTT
TRBJ1-1,TRBV20-1,.,few,CSASSLLAATEAFF,TGCAGTGCTAGTAGTCTCCTTGCGGCCACTGAAGCTTTCTTT
TRBJ2-5,TRBV4-3,.,few,CASSQDADPRETQYF,TGCGCCAGCAGCCAGGATGCGGATCCTCGAGAGACCCAGTACTTC
TRBJ1-6,TRBV4-3,.,.,CASSQDFSDSSLHF,TGCGCCAGTAGCCAAGATTTTTCAGATTCATCCCTCCACTTT
TRBJ2-7,TRBV28,.,many,CASRISGLPSHEQYF,TGTGCCAGCAGGATCTCGGGACTGCCCTCCCACGAGCAGTACTTC
TRBJ2-1,TRBV11-2,.,few,CASSSELLAGMNEQFF,TGTGCTAGCAGCTCAGAGCTCCTAGCAGGAATGAATGAGCAGTTCTTC
TRBJ2-1,TRBV4-3,.,once,CASSQGSIGSVFF,TGCGCCAGTAGCCAAGGGTCTATCGGGAGTGTGTTCTTC
TRBJ2-1,TRBV28,TRBD1,.,CAPWGTGGRNEQFF,TGTGCCCCTTGGGGGACAGGGGGCCGCAATGAGCAGTTCTTC
TRBJ1-1,TRBV4-1,.,.,CASSQERAGMNTEAFF,TGCGCCAGCAGCCAAGAGCGAGCAGGGATGAACACTGAAGCCTTCTTT
TRBJ2-7,TRBV6-2/TRBV6-3,.,.,CASSSVEVGRANYEQYF,TGTGCCAGCAGCTCCGTGGAGGTTGGCAGGGCAAACTACGAGCAGTACTTC
TRBJ2-3,TRBV11-2,TRBD2,.,CASSLALRDPREKATDTQYF,TGTGCCAGTAGCTTAGCCCTGAGGGATCCGCGGGAGAAGGCCACAGATACGCAGTATTTT
TRBJ2-5,TRBV12-3/TRBV12-4,.,.,CASSRQETRETQYF,TGTGCCAGCAGTCGACAGGAGACTCGAGAGACCCAGTACTTC
TRBJ2-1,TRBV12-3/TRBV12-4,.,many,CATRQGWAGDSNEQFF,TGTGCCACCAGACAGGGGTGGGCGGGAGATTCTAATGAGCAGTTCTTC
TRBJ2-1,TRBV4-1,.,.,CASSQDQELSYYNEQFF,TGCGCCAGCAGCCAAGATCAAGAGCTTAGCTACTACAATGAGCAGTTCTTC
TRBJ2-3,TRBV11-2,.,.,CASSIGQRSISTVTQYF,TGTGCCAGCAGCATCGGGCAACGCTCAATAAGCACAGTTACGCAGTATTTT
TRBJ2-7,TRBV6-1,.,.,CASSDVVQTIEYKQYF,TGCGCCAGCAGTGACGTGGTACAGACCATAGAGTACAAGCAGTACTTC
TRBJ2-7,TRBV6-1,.,.,CTSSTLAEGPYEQYF,TGTACCAGCAGTACCTTGGCCGAGGGCCCGTACGAGCAGTACTTC
TRBJ2-3,TRBV5-1,.,.,CASSLTGLTPDAQYF,TGCGCCAGCAGCCTGACGGGGTTGACGCCAGATGCGCAGTATTTT